These 28 T cell receptor beta chains were all obtained from the same sample, sequenced in a study of T cell clonotyping in hematopoietic cell transplantation. The protocol was immunoSEQ multiplex PCR, while the TCRdb copy is restricted to in-frame clones and leaves out a portion. This sample has about 12,000 clones, with roughly 83% found just once. The source was PBMCs, collected 100 days after allogeneic stem cell transplant. These receptors all come from a female patient in her forties who had an allogeneic stem cell transplant from a related donor, so T cells may come from the graft donor. Some clones in this sample may be carry-over from other donors' samples.

This clone appeared once. The CDR3 DNA sequence: TGTGCCACGGCGGATACGCAGTATTTT. Its translation is CATADTQYF. V usage is TRBV6-1 and J usage is TRBJ2-3; no clear D gene. Germline CDR1 is MNHNS and CDR2 is SASEGT. CDR3 length: 9 residues. Between the trimmed V and J ends, which lost 10 bases and 6 bases, there was a span of 5 bases.

J is TRBJ1-1 and V is TRBV5-1, with 7 bases lining up with TRBD1. Germline V gene sequence: CDR1 SGHRS, CDR2 YFSETQ. V trimming: 4 bases; J trimming: 6 bases; junction bases outside the gene matches: 9. This CDR3 contains 14 residues. CDR3 in DNA: TGCGCCAGCAGCCCCGGACAGGTAGTTGCTGAAGCTTTCTTT. Translated, it gives CASSPGQVVAEAFF.

The gene calls are TRBV4-2 and TRBJ2-7; a weak D match, TRBD1 (6 bases). Per the germline V gene, CDR1 is LGHNA and CDR2 is YNFKEQ. This CDR3 is built from 14 residues. V was trimmed by 2 bases and J by 6 bases, leaving 14 bases between them. Written as DNA, the CDR3 is TGTGCCAGCAGCCAATCTAACAGGGAAGGCGAGCAGTACTTC. Its protein is CASSQSNREGEQYF.

V is TRBV10-3 and J is TRBJ2-5; D is possibly TRBD2 (5 bases). The V and J ends lost 3 bases and 5 bases respectively, with 10 bases between them. The germline V gene has CDR1 ENHRY and CDR2 SYGVKD. The CDR3 is 13 amino acids. CDR3 region: CAISDGLAETQYF. CDR3 nucleotide sequence: TGTGCCATCAGTGACGGGCTAGCTGAGACCCAGTACTTC.

This chain uses TRBV29-1 with TRBJ1-2; 8 bases agree with TRBD1. CDR1 is SQVTM and CDR2 is ANQGSEA in the germline V gene. With 4 bases clipped from V and 6 bases from J, the junction kept 13 bases outside the gene matches. The CDR3 covers 15 residues. CDR3 in DNA: TGCAGCGTTGCTGGGGGGGGTTCGACAGGGGATGGCTACACCTTC. Residues: CSVAGGGSTGDGYTF.

The chain recombines TRBV7-2 with TRBJ2-2; TRBD2 aligns across 11 bases. With V trimmed by 5 bases and J by 6 bases, 8 bases remained unmatched. Germline CDR1 is SGHTA and CDR2 is FQGNSA. There are 16 residues in the CDR3. This chain's CDR3 is CASSPWIAGGAGELFF. The CDR3 DNA is TGTGCCAGCAGCCCATGGATAGCGGGAGGGGCCGGGGAGCTGTTTTTT.

The chain employs TRBV5-1 and TRBJ2-7; 8 nucleotides align to TRBD1. Unmatched junction bases numbered 10, after V lost 2 bases and J lost 0 bases. The CDR3 is 17 residues long. Germline assignment: CDR1 SGHRS and CDR2 YFSETQ. This CDR3 is CASSFDTGGTLSYEQYF. The CDR3 DNA follows: TGCGCCAGCAGCTTCGACACAGGGGGAACTCTCTCCTACGAGCAGTACTTC.

In its sample, this clone was seen a few times. This chain joins TRBV7-9 and TRBJ1-5; D is uncertain. Between the trimmed V and J ends, which lost 3 bases and 3 bases, there was a span of 6 bases. The germline gives CDR1 SEHNR, CDR2 FQNEAQ (reference sequence). The length of the CDR3 is 13 residues. The chain's CDR3 is CASSFEVNQPQHF. The DNA for the CDR3 is TGTGCCAGCAGCTTCGAGGTCAATCAGCCCCAGCATTTT.

This chain links TRBV10-1 with TRBJ1-6; D not certain. Per germline, CDR1 WNHNN and CDR2 SYGVQD (reference sequence). CDR3 length equals 13 residues. The V end was cut by 8 bases, the J end by 9 bases, with 14 bases between. The CDR3 region is CASGFGRGSPLHF. The CDR3 nucleotides are TGCGCCAGCGGGTTTGGCCGTGGTTCACCCCTCCACTTT.

The CDR3 DNA reads TGTGCCAGCAGTGACGGGACAGGGGATCAGCCCCAGCATTTT. Residues: CASSDGTGDQPQHF. This rearrangement joins TRBV6-5 to TRBJ1-5; 10 nucleotides match TRBD1. Germline-derived CDR1 and CDR2 are MNHEY and SVGAGI. The CDR3 loop spans 14 amino acids. The V gene end was trimmed by 5 bases and the J gene end by 5 bases; junction bases not matched to a gene: 3.

The rearrangement joins TRBV6-5 to TRBJ1-1; D call uncertain. Germline V gives CDR1 MNHEY, CDR2 SVGAGI. CDR3 length equals 15 residues. Trimming took off 2 bases at V and 1 base at J, with 11 bases between the two ends. The CDR3 loop reads CASSYGVFGNTEAFF. The CDR3 nucleotides read TGTGCCAGCAGTTACGGGGTGTTCGGGAACACTGAAGCTTTCTTT.

The chain carries TRBV29-1 and TRBJ2-7, with 7 bases lining up with TRBD2. V gave up 7 bases and J gave up 4 bases; unmatched junction bases: 13. Per germline, CDR1 SQVTM and CDR2 ANQGSEA. There are 14 residues in the CDR3. The CDR3 nucleotides are TGCAGCGCCAAAGGGACTATGCAAGAGTACGAGCAGTACTTC. Protein: CSAKGTMQEYEQYF.

The rearrangement uses TRBV6-5 and TRBJ1-1; no definite D call. Germline V gives CDR1 MNHEY, CDR2 SVGAGI. This CDR3 contains 14 residues. Trimming shortened V by 6 bases and J by 1 base, and 12 bases separated the two germline ends. The CDR3 region is CASSLGSPNTEAFF. The DNA for the CDR3 is TGTGCCAGCAGCCTAGGGTCTCCGAACACTGAAGCTTTCTTT.

V usage is TRBV2 and J usage is TRBJ1-2; D possibly corresponds to TRBD1 (5 bases). Trimming pared 1 base from V and 4 bases from J, leaving 16 bases between. This CDR3 spans 16 amino acids. CDR1 is SNHLY and CDR2 is FYNNEI in the germline V gene. Here the CDR3 reads CASSEVGPGKVYGYTF. DNA of the CDR3: TGTGCCAGCAGTGAAGTAGGACCAGGGAAGGTCTATGGCTACACCTTC. The variable domain in full, completed from reference TRBV2 and TRBJ1-2, reads EPEVTQTPSHQVTQMGQEVILRCVPISNHLYFYWYRQILGQKVEFLVSFYNNEISEKSEIFDDQFSVERPDGSNFTLKIRSTKLEDSAMYFCASSEVGPGKVYGYTFGSGTRLTVV.

CDR3 sequence: CASSEGDQPQHF. Here the CDR3 DNA reads TGTGCCAGCAGTGAAGGGGATCAGCCCCAGCATTTT. This chain joins TRBV25-1 and TRBJ1-5; D call uncertain. Per germline, CDR1 MGHDK and CDR2 SYGVNS. Trimming removed 2 bases at V and 5 bases at J, with 4 bases between. The CDR3 length is 12 residues.

This chain connects TRBV5-6 to TRBJ2-7; tentatively, D is TRBD2 (7 bases). The CDR3 is 16 residues long. CDR1 and CDR2 (germline): SGHDT, YYEEEE. V lost 0 bases and J 2 bases, leaving 15 bases between the germline ends. This chain's CDR3 is CASSLAGGGRAYEQYF. Written as DNA, the CDR3 is TGTGCCAGCAGCTTGGCGGGCGGGGGCCGGGCCTACGAGCAGTACTTC. Based on the CDR3 plus reference TRBV5-6 and TRBJ2-7, the full variable domain is DAGVTQSPTHLIKTRGQQVTLRCSPKSGHDTVSWYQQALGQGPQFIFQYYEEEERQRGNFPDRFSGHQFPNYSSELNVNALLLGDSALYLCASSLAGGGRAYEQYFGPGTRLTVT.

J is TRBJ2-7 and V is TRBV30, with no clear D. This CDR3 comprises 11 residues. Germline V gene lookup returns CDR1 GTSNPN and CDR2 SVGIG (reference sequence). Trimming removed 0 bases at V and 7 bases at J, with 7 bases between. The CDR3 DNA follows: TGTGCCTGGAGTGTGAAACAGGAGCAGTACTTC. This sequence encodes CAWSVKQEQYF. The entire variable domain, with the rest obtained from reference TRBV30 and TRBJ2-7, is as follows: SQTIHQWPATLVQPVGSPLSLECTVEGTSNPNLYWYRQAAGRGLQLLFYSVGIGQISSEVPQNLSASRPQDRQFILSSKKLLLSDSGFYLCAWSVKQEQYFGPGTRLTVT.

This rearrangement joins TRBV2 to TRBJ1-2; D is undetermined. Trimming removed 4 bases at V and 9 bases at J, with 21 bases between. Germline V lookup: CDR1 SNHLY, CDR2 FYNNEI. CDR3 size: 15 residues. In nucleotides, the CDR3 is TGTGCCAGCAGTGGGGTGTTTCGGGTCTCTTCTAGCTACACCTTC. Translating it yields CASSGVFRVSSSYTF.

This chain's CDR3 is CASSLGTTYEQYF. The CDR3 DNA sequence: TGTGCCAGCAGTCTAGGGACAACCTACGAGCAGTACTTC. This chain connects TRBV27 to TRBJ2-7; TRBD1 might be the D (6 bases). The CDR3 totals 13 residues. Germline CDR1 is MNHEY and CDR2 is SMNVEV (reference sequence). Trimming removed 5 bases from V and 2 bases from J, with 10 bases in between.

The chain has TRBV7-3 and TRBJ1-2; no reliable D call. The CDR3 spans 13 residues. Germline CDR1 is SGHTA and CDR2 is FQGTGA. Trimming removed 5 bases from V and 7 bases from J, with 14 bases in between. As DNA, the CDR3 is TGTGCCAGCAGCCCCACGGTGGGGAGTGGCTACACCTTC. Protein: CASSPTVGSGYTF.

V is TRBV2 and J is TRBJ2-5; unclear D gene. V was trimmed by 8 bases and J by 5 bases, leaving 9 bases between them. The CDR3 totals 11 residues. Germline-derived CDR1 and CDR2 are SNHLY and FYNNEI. CDR3 protein: CASGLTETQYF. For the CDR3, the DNA is TGTGCCAGCGGCCTAACGGAGACCCAGTACTTC.

This sequence joins TRBV7-9 and TRBJ1-1; possible D gene TRBD1, 5 bases. CDR1 SEHNR and CDR2 FQNEAQ come from the germline V gene (reference sequence). The CDR3 sequence is 13 residues long. V gave up 2 bases and J gave up 2 bases, with 6 bases separating them. For the CDR3, the DNA is TGTGCCAGCAGCTTAAGGGGAAACACTGAAGCTTTCTTT. Translated: CASSLRGNTEAFF.

J is TRBJ1-1 and V is TRBV27, with no clear D. The germline V gene encodes CDR1 MNHEY and CDR2 SMNVEV (reference sequence). V lost 6 bases to trimming and J lost 0 bases, with 11 bases between them. CDR3 length: 14 amino acids. The CDR3, as DNA: TGTGCCAGCAGAATACAGTACATGAACACTGAAGCTTTCTTT. Translated: CASRIQYMNTEAFF.

This clone appeared a few times. The chain links TRBV10-3 to TRBJ2-7, with D unclear. This CDR3 has 14 residues. V lost 3 bases, J lost 7 bases, and 16 bases lay in between. Germline V gene data show CDR1 as ENHRY and CDR2 as SYGVKD. Here the CDR3 reads CAISDQSDIREQYF. CDR3 sequence (DNA): TGTGCCATCAGTGACCAGTCCGATATCCGGGAGCAGTACTTC.

The rearrangement joins TRBV11-3 to TRBJ2-7; D gene ambiguous. V lost 4 bases and J lost 4, with 17 bases in between. Germline V lookup: CDR1 SGHNT, CDR2 YENEEA. The CDR3 covers 15 residues. The CDR3 nucleotides are TGTGCCAGCAGCTCCACCCCCCAGGCCCCTTACGAGCAGTACTTC. Encoded protein: CASSSTPQAPYEQYF.

The chain is built from TRBV10-3 and TRBJ2-6; either TRBD1 or TRBD2 may fit D (5 bases each). V gave up 7 bases and J gave up 2 bases, with 6 bases separating them. The CDR3 is made up of 13 amino acids. From germline, CDR1 is ENHRY and CDR2 SYGVKD. As DNA, the CDR3 is TGTGCCATCATGGGGGCTGGGGCCAACGTCCTGACTTTC. This translates into CAIMGAGANVLTF.

The rearrangement links TRBV7-8 to TRBJ2-7, with D perhaps TRBD2 (5 bases). Trimming cost V 5 bases and J 5 bases, with 19 bases left between them. This CDR3 comprises 15 residues. Germline CDR1 and CDR2: SGHVS and FQNEAQ. The CDR3 spells CASSPQNPPGNEQYF. The CDR3 DNA follows: TGTGCCAGCAGCCCTCAGAACCCCCCCGGGAACGAGCAGTACTTC.

The chain links TRBV27 to TRBJ2-5, with D perhaps being TRBD1 or TRBD2 (5 bases each). Trimming stripped 10 bases from V and 1 base from J, with 19 bases between. CDR3 length: 15 amino acids. The germline V gene encodes CDR1 MNHEY and CDR2 SMNVEV (reference sequence). The CDR3 sequence: CATSRGPLLQETQYF. The DNA for the CDR3 is TGTGCCACCAGCCGGGGACCGCTTCTCCAAGAGACCCAGTACTTC.